What follows are 2 T cell receptor beta chains derived from one specimen sequenced in a study of T cell responses to AZD1222 COVID-19 vaccine. Profiling relied on immunoSEQ multiplex PCR, and the TCRdb table lists in-frame clones only, not all of them. The sample consists of under 150,000 clones, about 92% of them appearing once. The sample here was peripheral blood, taken on day 0 of AZD1222 vaccination. These receptors were taken from an adult in good health.

The chain employs TRBV6-2 or TRBV6-3 and TRBJ2-1, with 12 positions matching TRBD2. The CDR3 covers 18 residues. CDR1 is MNHEY, CDR2 SVGEGT, per germline. The trim removed 5 bases at V and 7 bases at J, leaving 15 bases unmatched. The CDR3 here is CASSPISPLAGGGNEQFF. The CDR3 DNA reads as TGTGCCAGCAGTCCCATCTCACCGCTAGCGGGAGGGGGAAATGAGCAGTTCTTC.

The chain is built from TRBV20-1 and TRBJ2-7; 9 nucleotides agree with TRBD1. The CDR3 runs 13 residues. V shed 3 bases and J 4 bases; nucleotides not matched to a gene: 4. CDR1 is DFQATT and CDR2 is SNEGSKA in the germline V gene (reference sequence). The CDR3 here is CSASTGTGYEQYF. For the CDR3, the DNA is TGCAGTGCTAGTACCGGGACAGGGTACGAGCAGTACTTC.